The present entry profiles one TCR beta chain with its context. This record belongs to a study of shared clonotypes between healthy human individuals. This CDR3 region has 15 residues. Germline CDR1 and CDR2: MDHEN and SYDVKM. Trimming stripped 2 bases from V and 5 bases from J, with 13 bases between. Positively selected for CCR7, the CD45RO-negative cells used as naive CD8 cells excluded terminally differentiated effector memory CD45RA+ cells. The data were produced by immunoSEQ multiplex PCR, yet TCRdb's version contains in-frame clones alone and is incomplete. This sample has about 870,000 clones, with almost 95% found just once.

The chain uses TRBV28 and TRBJ1-5, with a weak D call TRBD1 (5 bases). The sequenced sample was naive CD8+ T cells sorted from blood. The sequence derives from a man aged 25-40 years in good health. The CDR3 spells CASSLRDLGDQPQHF. DNA for the CDR3: TGTGCCAGCAGTTTAAGGGACTTGGGGGATCAGCCCCAGCATTTT.